The 9 T cell receptor beta chains presented below share a single source sample, sequenced in a study of T cells in Graves' hyperthyroidism and ophthalmopathy. Template material for amplifying TCR beta CDR3 regions consisted of RNA transcripts. TCR CDR3 underwent first-round RT-PCR with the HTBI primer set. TCRdb passed the multiplex PCR reads through MiXCR, listing each CDR3 protein once. The sample lists roughly 700,000 distinct CDR3 sequences, around a sixth occurring once. The sample comprised blood. The receptor source for this set is a man between 45 and 60 years old with Graves' hyperthyroidism.

This clonotype was observed many times. The V and J genes are TRBV3-1 and TRBJ2-1; the D gene is possibly TRBD2 (6 bases). The CDR3 totals 13 residues. In germline, CDR1 is LGHDT, CDR2 YNNKEL (reference sequence). Trimming took 4 bases from V and 7 from J, leaving 11 bases between them. DNA of the CDR3: TGTGCCAGCAGCCGGTCGGGGGAAAATGAGCAGTTCTTC. It translates to CASSRSGENEQFF.

The chain carries TRBV5-1 and TRBJ2-2, with 13 bases fitting TRBD2. The length of the CDR3 is 16 residues. CDR1 SGHRS and CDR2 YFSETQ come from the germline V gene. Germline trimming cut 4 bases from V and 4 bases from J; bases unmatched to any gene: 4. The CDR3 protein is CASSELAGGTTGELFF. The CDR3 bases are TGCGCCAGCAGCGAACTAGCGGGGGGGACCACCGGGGAGCTGTTTTTT.

About this clonotype itself: One end of the junction varies from germline; a read error may be responsible. The chain employs TRBV9 and TRBJ2-1; 9 nucleotides match TRBD2. The CDR3 length is 19 residues. Germline V gene sequence: CDR1 SGDLS, CDR2 YYNGEE. CDR3 amino acids: CASSVAQTSGRSSYNEQFF. The CDR3 coding sequence is TGTGCCAGCAGCGTAGCTCAAACTAGCGGGCGGAGCTCCTATAATGAGCAGTTCTTC.

The gene calls are TRBV5-1 and TRBJ2-1; a possible D gene is TRBD2 (6 bases). The germline V and J ends were trimmed by 4 bases and 4 bases, with 15 bases remaining between them. The CDR3 totals 15 residues. Germline V gives CDR1 SGHRS, CDR2 YFSETQ. CDR3 DNA: TGCGCCAGCAGCGCTCAAGTGGACTATTACAATGAGCAGTTCTTC. As protein: CASSAQVDYYNEQFF.

The V and J genes are TRBV11-2 and TRBJ1-2; D is perhaps TRBD1 (6 bases). The CDR3 consists of 14 residues. V dropped 3 bases and J dropped 6 bases, with 14 bases sitting between them. CDR1 is SGHAT, CDR2 FQNNGV, per germline. CDR3 in amino acids: CASSFYQQGNGYTF. The CDR3 region has the DNA TGTGCCAGCAGCTTCTACCAACAGGGAAATGGCTACACCTTC.

The V gene is TRBV11-1, the J gene TRBJ2-1; 7 nucleotides match TRBD1. This CDR3 is 16 amino acids long. Looked up from germline, CDR1 is SGHAT and CDR2 is FQDESV (reference sequence). Losses at the gene ends were 4 bases for V and 4 bases for J; bases not matched to a gene: 10. In nucleotides, the CDR3 is TGTGCCAGCAGCTCCCCAGGGGCAGGGGGATACAATGAGCAGTTCTTC. This gives the protein CASSSPGAGGYNEQFF.

This clonotype was detected many times. The gene calls are TRBV7-8 and TRBJ2-5, with D perhaps TRBD1 or TRBD2 (5 bases each). This CDR3 comprises 14 residues. Trimming cost V 8 bases and J 3 bases, with 16 bases left between them. Per germline, CDR1 SGHVS and CDR2 FQNEAQ. The DNA of the CDR3 is TGTGCCAGCGGGGGAAGTGGGCTCAAAGAGACCCAGTACTTC. Translated, it gives CASGGSGLKETQYF.

Many counts were recorded for this clonotype. The chain is built from TRBV29-1 and TRBJ2-7, with D possibly TRBD2 on 5 matching bases. In germline, CDR1 is SQVTM, CDR2 ANQGSEA. Trimming left V 1 base short and J 0 bases short, with 19 bases between. CDR3 length: 17 amino acids. This CDR3 reads CSVEVPAGEFASYEQYF. CDR3 in DNA: TGCAGCGTTGAAGTTCCTGCCGGGGAGTTCGCCTCCTACGAGCAGTACTTC.

CDR3 DNA sequence: TGCAGCGTCGTGGACAGGGATAGCAATCAGCCCCAGCATTTT. It codes for CSVVDRDSNQPQHF. V gene TRBV29-1 combines with J gene TRBJ1-5; 8 nucleotides line up with TRBD1. The germline V gene has CDR1 SQVTM and CDR2 ANQGSEA. The CDR3 loop spans 14 amino acids. Germline trimming cut 6 bases from V and 0 bases from J; bases unmatched to any gene: 4.